This T cell receptor (beta chain) is from a study of shared clonotypes between healthy human individuals. Findings and limits, study-wide: Between a handful of donors, naive CD4 clonotypes were shared at a level of about 5%. Clonotype sharing across donors was expected to vary with sequencing depth.

Assay execution proceeded at the deep level. This table comes from immunoSEQ multiplex PCR, and its TCRdb copy is limited to in-frame clones, with some not included. Of about 820,000 clones in the sample, nearly 95% are singletons; the top ten hold around 24%. Positive CCR7 selection of CD45RO-negative cells yielded the naive CD8 cells, and terminally differentiated effector memory CD45RA+ cells were excluded. V lost 9 bases and J 5 bases, leaving 20 bases between the germline ends. The CDR3 loop spans 14 amino acids. CDR1 is LNHNV and CDR2 is YYDKDF in the germline V gene (reference sequence). With regard to this clone: What it binds is unknown.

This chain links TRBV15 with TRBJ2-7; D is undetermined. The sequencing sample was made of naive CD8+ T cells sorted from blood. The origin of this receptor is a man aged 30 to 45 in good health. The CDR3 sequence: CATAPLVGANEQYF. As DNA, the CDR3 is TGTGCCACGGCACCCCTAGTCGGAGCTAACGAGCAGTACTTC.